Listed here are 28 T cell receptor beta chains from one sample, sequenced in a study of blood T cell repertoires in COVID-19. TCRdb's table, derived via immunoSEQ multiplex PCR, lists solely in-frame clones and lacks some. The sample lists 100,000 to 150,000 clones; roughly 72% were seen once. Sequencing used peripheral blood. These receptors were taken from a man aged 55-75 years with acute or convalescent COVID-19.

In the case of this clone: At one of its ends the junction is not consistent with the germline gene, which may arise from a read error. The J gene is TRBJ2-1, the V gene TRBV11-3, with TRBD1 matching 7 bases. CDR3 size: 15 residues. CDR1 is SGHNT, CDR2 YENEEA, per germline. CDR3 loop: CASSLIEQGYTEQFF. The CDR3 DNA reads as TGTGCCAGCAGCTTAATAGAACAGGGGTACACTGAGCAGTTCTTC.

The chain has TRBV11-2 and TRBJ2-5; the match to TRBD2 covers 7 bases. This CDR3 is built from 15 residues. The V gene end was trimmed by 7 bases and the J gene end by 4 bases; junction bases not matched to a gene: 12. The germline CDR1 and CDR2 sequences are SGHAT and FQNNGV. For the CDR3, the DNA is TGTGCCAGCAAGCTCGTTTCGGGGGAGGGAGAGACCCAGTACTTC. The encoded protein is CASKLVSGEGETQYF.

This chain joins TRBV5-1 and TRBJ1-4, with 7 bases identical to TRBD1. Trimming removed 7 bases from V and 3 bases from J; junction bases left unmatched: 6. The CDR3 has 14 amino acids. Germline CDR1 is SGHRS and CDR2 is YFSETQ. CDR3 DNA: TGCGCCAGCTGCCGGGGACAGCCTAATGAAAAACTGTTTTTT. Its protein is CASCRGQPNEKLFF.

In nucleotides, the CDR3 is TGCGCCAGCAGCTTAAAGCGGCCGGGACAGGTAAATTCACCCCTCCACTTT. Translation: CASSLKRPGQVNSPLHF. V usage is TRBV5-1 and J usage is TRBJ1-6, with 8 bases identical to TRBD1. V lost 2 bases and J lost 7; bases outside the gene matches: 11. Germline V gives CDR1 SGHRS, CDR2 YFSETQ. The CDR3 is made up of 17 amino acids.

The V gene is TRBV30, the J gene TRBJ1-2; 7 bases are shared with TRBD1. The V gene end was trimmed by 1 base and the J gene end by 5 bases; junction bases not matched to a gene: 7. CDR3 length equals 14 residues. Germline V CDR1 and CDR2: GTSNPN, SVGIG (reference sequence). The DNA of the CDR3 is TGTGCCTGGAGTGCGCAGACAGGGTGGTATGGCTACACCTTC. Protein sequence: CAWSAQTGWYGYTF.

This chain joins TRBV27 and TRBJ2-7; D not resolved. This CDR3 contains 14 residues. Trimming shortened V by 3 bases and J by 3 bases, and 12 bases separated the two germline ends. Germline CDR1 is MNHEY and CDR2 is SMNVEV (reference sequence). CDR3 sequence (DNA): TGTGCCAGCAGTTTCAAACCTCGAGGCTACGAGCAGTACTTC. Amino acid sequence: CASSFKPRGYEQYF.

The count of this clone is one. The V and J genes are TRBV5-1 and TRBJ2-5; no clear D. V was pared by 5 bases and J by 1 base, with 18 bases between. This CDR3 comprises 16 residues. Looked up from germline, CDR1 is SGHRS and CDR2 is YFSETQ. This chain's CDR3 is CASRVGAGATQETQYF. The CDR3 DNA reads TGCGCCAGCAGGGTAGGTGCAGGCGCTACCCAAGAGACCCAGTACTTC.

This chain uses TRBV11-2 with TRBJ1-2, with 10 bases matching TRBD1. The CDR3 runs to 14 residues. Germline trimming cut 3 bases from V and 8 bases from J; bases unmatched to any gene: 6. Germline CDR1 reads SGHAT; CDR2 reads FQNNGV. DNA of the CDR3: TGTGCCAGCAGCTTTGACGGGACAGGGGAAGGCTACACCTTC. Translation gives CASSFDGTGEGYTF. The full variable domain, with the rest looked up from reference TRBV11-2 and TRBJ1-2, is EAGVAQSPRYKIIEKRQSVAFWCNPISGHATLYWYQQILGQGPKLLIQFQNNGVVDDSQLPKDRFSAERLKGVDSTLKIQPAKLEDSAVYLCASSFDGTGEGYTFGSGTRLTVV.

The chain links TRBV6-4 to TRBJ1-5; D call uncertain. Germline V gives CDR1 MRHNA, CDR2 SNTAGT. This CDR3 spans 15 amino acids. Between the trimmed V and J ends, which lost 5 bases and 0 bases, there was a span of 11 bases. The CDR3 loop is CASSTLGHSNQPQHF. CDR3 DNA: TGTGCCAGCAGTACACTTGGGCATAGCAATCAGCCCCAGCATTTT.

The CDR3 bases are TGCAGCGTTGACCCGACAGGCCGGAACACTGAAGCTTTCTTT. It codes for CSVDPTGRNTEAFF. The chain uses TRBV29-1 and TRBJ1-1, with a possible D match to TRBD1 (6 bases). The CDR3 loop spans 14 amino acids. Germline CDR1 is SQVTM and CDR2 is ANQGSEA. The V end was cut by 3 bases, the J end by 1 base, with 12 bases between. Combining the CDR3 with reference TRBV29-1 and TRBJ1-1 gives the whole variable domain SAVISQKPSRDICQRGTSLTIQCQVDSQVTMMFWYRQQPGQSLTLIATANQGSEATYESGFVIDKFPISRPNLTFSTLTVSNMSPEDSSIYLCSVDPTGRNTEAFFGQGTRLTVV.

The rearrangement joins TRBV6-5 to TRBJ1-2; tentatively, D is TRBD1 (6 bases). Germline V CDR1 and CDR2: MNHEY, SVGAGI. Trimming shortened V by 5 bases and J by 2 bases, and 9 bases separated the two germline ends. The CDR3 has 13 amino acids. The CDR3 sequence: CASSRQANYGYTF. DNA for the CDR3: TGTGCCAGCAGTCGACAGGCGAACTATGGCTACACCTTC.

In this sample, this clone turned up a few times. The chain links TRBV7-9 to TRBJ2-7; perhaps TRBD2 as D (6 bases). Looked up from germline, CDR1 is SEHNR and CDR2 is FQNEAQ (reference sequence). The V end lost 0 bases, the J end lost 2 bases, and 8 bases lay between the germline ends. CDR3 length: 14 amino acids. CDR3 amino acids: CASSLAGLPYEQYF. CDR3 sequence (DNA): TGTGCCAGCAGCTTAGCGGGACTTCCCTACGAGCAGTACTTC.

This clone was seen only once. The rearrangement uses TRBV30 and TRBJ1-1; D call uncertain. Germline V gene sequence: CDR1 GTSNPN, CDR2 SVGIG (reference sequence). The CDR3 covers 13 residues. Trimming removed 4 bases at V and 2 bases at J, with 11 bases between. CDR3 residues: CAWMTSPNTEAFF. The DNA for the CDR3 is TGTGCCTGGATGACTTCCCCAAACACTGAAGCTTTCTTT.

The J gene is TRBJ1-3, the V gene TRBV2; D unresolved. Trimming shortened V by 7 bases and J by 2 bases, and 9 bases separated the two germline ends. The CDR3 loop spans 13 amino acids. Germline assignment: CDR1 SNHLY and CDR2 FYNNEI. The DNA of the CDR3 is TGTGCCAGCAAATCGGGAGCTGGAAACACCATATATTTT. Its translation is CASKSGAGNTIYF.

J is TRBJ2-2 and V is TRBV5-1, with 8 nucleotides matching TRBD2. The germline V gene has CDR1 SGHRS and CDR2 YFSETQ. The CDR3 contains 15 residues. Trimming took 1 base from V and 1 from J; bases not matched to a gene: 0. Here the CDR3 reads CASSLLAGNTGELFF. The CDR3 nucleotides read TGCGCCAGCAGCTTGCTAGCGGGGAACACCGGGGAGCTGTTTTTT.

The rearrangement joins TRBV7-9 to TRBJ1-2; 7 bases are shared with TRBD1. The V gene's germline CDR1 is SEHNR and CDR2 FQNEAQ (reference sequence). With V trimmed by 5 bases and J by 4 bases, 7 bases remained unmatched. There are 14 residues in the CDR3. DNA for the CDR3: TGTGCCAGCAGCCCTATACAGGGGCCCTATGGCTACACCTTC. Amino acids: CASSPIQGPYGYTF.

The V gene is TRBV3-1 (or the pseudogene TRBV3-2), the J gene TRBJ2-7; 7 bases map to TRBD2. The CDR3 is 14 residues long. The V gene's germline CDR1 is LGHDT and CDR2 YNNKEL (reference sequence). Trimming took 6 bases from V and 5 from J; bases not matched to a gene: 10. The CDR3 loop is CASRRRGEPDEQYF. CDR3 nucleotide sequence: TGTGCCAGCAGACGACGGGGGGAGCCCGACGAGCAGTACTTC.

The chain employs TRBV7-9 and TRBJ2-7, with TRBD2 matching over 9 bases. Germline V gives CDR1 SEHNR, CDR2 FQNEAQ (reference sequence). The CDR3 extends over 16 amino acids. V gave up 5 bases and J gave up 3 bases; unmatched junction bases: 11. The CDR3 DNA reads as TGTGCCAGCAGCCTAACTAGGGCTAGCGGGGACTACGAGCAGTACTTC. Its translation: CASSLTRASGDYEQYF.

The chain links TRBV5-1 to TRBJ2-5, with TRBD2 identical over 10 bases. Losses at the gene ends were 0 bases for V and 4 bases for J; bases not matched to a gene: 3. The CDR3 consists of 15 residues. The germline V gene has CDR1 SGHRS and CDR2 YFSETQ. The CDR3 nucleotides are TGCGCCAGCAGCTTGGCAGCGGGAGGGGTAGAGACCCAGTACTTC. It is translated as CASSLAAGGVETQYF.

The chain joins TRBV5-1 to TRBJ2-6; D perhaps matches TRBD2 (7 bases). Trimming removed 7 bases from V and 2 bases from J, with 16 bases in between. Germline-derived CDR1 and CDR2 are SGHRS and YFSETQ. The length of the CDR3 is 16 residues. The CDR3 loop is CASVRTGGAGANVLTF. In DNA, the CDR3 is TGCGCCAGCGTCCGGACGGGGGGCGCTGGGGCCAACGTCCTGACTTTC.

J is TRBJ1-4 and V is TRBV4-1, with D maybe TRBD1 (5 bases). There are 21 residues in the CDR3. The ends were cut back, 3 bases at V and 7 bases at J, with 33 bases in the middle. Germline V gene sequence: CDR1 MGHRA, CDR2 YSYEKL. Written as DNA, the CDR3 is TGCGCCAGCAGCCACCCAAGGGAGCCGGACCGAATACCACGGGGGGGTGAAAAACTGTTTTTT. Translation: CASSHPREPDRIPRGGEKLFF.

The chain joins TRBV6-6 to TRBJ2-5; 7 nucleotides align to TRBD2. Germline CDR1 MNHNY, CDR2 SVGAGI (reference sequence). This CDR3 is 14 amino acids long. The V segment lost 4 bases and the J segment 1 base; nucleotides outside the gene matches: 3. As DNA, the CDR3 is TGTGCCAGCAGTTGGGGGGGACCCCAAGAGACCCAGTACTTC. Translated, it gives CASSWGGPQETQYF.

The V gene is TRBV7-6, the J gene TRBJ2-6; D is unclear. V dropped 3 bases and J dropped 3 bases, with 9 bases sitting between them. The germline CDR1 and CDR2 sequences are SGHVS and FNYEAQ. The CDR3 contains 15 residues. The CDR3 is CASSFSNVGANVLTF. DNA for the CDR3: TGTGCCAGCAGCTTCTCTAATGTTGGGGCCAACGTCCTGACTTTC.

This chain connects TRBV7-2 to TRBJ1-2, with TRBD1 matching 8 bases. Germline trimming cut 3 bases from V and 6 bases from J; bases unmatched to any gene: 9. Germline CDR1 and CDR2: SGHTA and FQGNSA. The CDR3 sequence is 15 residues long. In nucleotides, the CDR3 is TGTGCCAGCAGCTTTACGGTTGGACAGGGAAATGGCTACACCTTC. Residues: CASSFTVGQGNGYTF.

The J gene is TRBJ1-5, the V gene TRBV7-9; D is undetermined. CDR3 length equals 13 residues. Germline CDR1 is SEHNR and CDR2 is FQNEAQ (reference sequence). V lost 2 bases to trimming and J lost 6 bases, with 8 bases between them. DNA for the CDR3: TGTGCCAGCAGCTTACAGGAGGGTCAGCCCCAGCATTTT. Protein sequence: CASSLQEGQPQHF.

This clone was seen many times. This chain joins TRBV10-2 and TRBJ1-2; no definite D call. The CDR3 runs to 16 residues. Looked up from germline, CDR1 is WSHSY and CDR2 is SAAADI. Deletions cut 0 bases from V and 4 bases from J, with 15 bases between. CDR3 residues: CASSESESGLLYGYTF. The DNA for the CDR3 is TGCGCCAGCAGTGAGTCCGAATCCGGACTGCTCTATGGCTACACCTTC.

This clone has only one observation. The sample contains more than one DNA sequence encoding this CDR3. This rearrangement joins TRBV5-1 to TRBJ1-1, with D unclear. Trimming took 4 bases from V and 1 from J, leaving 11 bases between them. The CDR3 consists of 14 residues. In germline, CDR1 is SGHRS, CDR2 YFSETQ. CDR3 region: CASSLTGGNTEAFF. The CDR3 bases are TGCGCCAGCAGCCTGACGGGAGGGAACACTGAAGCTTTCTTT.

The genes are TRBV28 and TRBJ1-1; a weak D match, TRBD1 (5 bases). The CDR3 length is 14 residues. The ends were cut back, 2 bases at V and 1 base at J, with 8 bases in the middle. Looked up from germline, CDR1 is MDHEN and CDR2 is SYDVKM. CDR3 nucleotide sequence: TGTGCCAGCAGTTTAGTAGGGGAGAACACTGAAGCTTTCTTT. It specifies CASSLVGENTEAFF. The variable domain in full, completed from reference TRBV28 and TRBJ1-1, reads DVKVTQSSRYLVKRTGEKVFLECVQDMDHENMFWYRQDPGLGLRLIYFSYDVKMKEKGDIPEGYSVSREKKERFSLILESASTNQTSMYLCASSLVGENTEAFFGQGTRLTVV.